The clone carrying this TCR beta chain showed up many times. The antigen is undetermined. Amplification targeted TCR beta CDR3 regions from RNA transcripts. The study used the HTBI primer set for a first-round RT-PCR of the TCR CDR3. TCRdb reprocessed the multiplex PCR reads with MiXCR, giving one entry per CDR3 protein. Among about 640,000 distinct CDR3 sequences listed, less than 25% were seen once. Germline CDR1 and CDR2: DFQATT and SNEGSKA (reference sequence). The CDR3 covers 12 residues. The ends were cut back, 5 bases at V and 7 bases at J, with 14 bases in the middle. This entry comes from a study of T cells in Graves' hyperthyroidism and ophthalmopathy. Study in general: Peripheral blood collection took place at initial diagnosis, before any treatment.

Study results and caveats: With a median lead of approximately 6.4 months before onset, the model predicted ophthalmopathy.

The gene calls are TRBV20-1 and TRBJ1-1; no reliable D call. The source of this sequence is a man aged 25-45 years with Graves' ophthalmopathy. Sequencing was done on a sample of blood. Written as DNA, the CDR3 is TGCAGTGCTGGCGGTCTGGGCTATGAAGCTTTCTTT. Translating it yields CSAGGLGYEAFF.